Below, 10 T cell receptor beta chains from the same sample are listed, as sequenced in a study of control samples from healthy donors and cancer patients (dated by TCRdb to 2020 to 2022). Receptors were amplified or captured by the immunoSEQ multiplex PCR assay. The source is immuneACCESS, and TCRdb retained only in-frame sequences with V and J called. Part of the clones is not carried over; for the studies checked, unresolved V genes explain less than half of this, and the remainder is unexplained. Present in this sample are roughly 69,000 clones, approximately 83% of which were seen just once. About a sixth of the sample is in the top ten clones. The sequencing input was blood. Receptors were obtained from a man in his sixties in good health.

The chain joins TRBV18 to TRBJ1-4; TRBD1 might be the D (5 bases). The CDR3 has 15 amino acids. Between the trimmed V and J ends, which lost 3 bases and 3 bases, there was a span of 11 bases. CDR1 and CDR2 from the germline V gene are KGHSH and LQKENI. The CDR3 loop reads CASSPSGRPNEKLFF. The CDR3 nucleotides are TGTGCCAGCTCACCTTCAGGGCGACCTAATGAAAAACTGTTTTTT.

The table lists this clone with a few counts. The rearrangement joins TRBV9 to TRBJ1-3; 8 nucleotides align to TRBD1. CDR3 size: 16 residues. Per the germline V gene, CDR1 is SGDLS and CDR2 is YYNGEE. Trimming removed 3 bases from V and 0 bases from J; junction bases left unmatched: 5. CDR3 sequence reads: CASSALTGGSGNTIYF. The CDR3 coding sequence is TGTGCCAGCAGCGCCCTTACAGGGGGCTCTGGAAACACCATATATTTT.

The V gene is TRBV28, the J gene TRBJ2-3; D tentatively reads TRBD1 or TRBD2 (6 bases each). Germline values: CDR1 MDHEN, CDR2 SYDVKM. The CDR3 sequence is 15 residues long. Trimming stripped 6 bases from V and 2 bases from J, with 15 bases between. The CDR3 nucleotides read TGTGCCAGCAGCCCCCCCCCGGGGGCCACAGATACGCAGTATTTT. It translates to CASSPPPGATDTQYF.

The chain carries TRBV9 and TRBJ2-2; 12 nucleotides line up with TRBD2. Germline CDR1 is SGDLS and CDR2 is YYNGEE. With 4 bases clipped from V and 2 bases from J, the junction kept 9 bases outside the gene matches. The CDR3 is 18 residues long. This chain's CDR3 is CASSIRLAGDPNTGELFF. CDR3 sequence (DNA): TGTGCCAGCAGCATTCGACTAGCGGGAGATCCTAACACCGGGGAGCTGTTTTTT.

The CDR3 loop reads CASSQAGTGTEAFF. CDR3 in DNA: TGTGCCAGCAGCCAAGCCGGGACAGGGACTGAAGCTTTCTTT. The chain uses TRBV3-1 (or the pseudogene TRBV3-2) and TRBJ1-1, with 9 bases that match TRBD1. With V trimmed by 1 base and J by 5 bases, 2 bases remained unmatched. The CDR3 is made up of 14 amino acids. Germline V gene lookup returns CDR1 LGHDT and CDR2 YNNKEL (reference sequence).

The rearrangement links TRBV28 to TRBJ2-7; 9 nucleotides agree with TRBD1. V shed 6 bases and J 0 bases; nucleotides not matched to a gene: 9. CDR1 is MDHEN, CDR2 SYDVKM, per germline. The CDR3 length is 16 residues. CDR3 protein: CASRPDRGKSSYEQYF. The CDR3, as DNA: TGTGCCAGCAGGCCCGACAGGGGGAAAAGCTCCTACGAGCAGTACTTC.

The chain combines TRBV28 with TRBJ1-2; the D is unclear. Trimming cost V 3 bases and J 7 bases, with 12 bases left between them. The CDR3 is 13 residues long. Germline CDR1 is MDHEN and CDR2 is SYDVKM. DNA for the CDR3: TGTGCCAGCAGTTTGGGTAGGGTAGCTGGCTACACCTTC. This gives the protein CASSLGRVAGYTF.

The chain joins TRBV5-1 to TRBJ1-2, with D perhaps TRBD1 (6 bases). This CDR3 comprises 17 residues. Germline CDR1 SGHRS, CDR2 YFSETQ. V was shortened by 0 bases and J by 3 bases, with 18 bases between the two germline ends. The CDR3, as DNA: TGCGCCAGCAGCTTGGCCACAGCTACAGGGTATGACTATGGCTACACCTTC. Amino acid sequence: CASSLATATGYDYGYTF. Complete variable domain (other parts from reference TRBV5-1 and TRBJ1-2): KAGVTQTPRYLIKTRGQQVTLSCSPISGHRSVSWYQQTPGQGLQFLFEYFSETQRNKGNFPGRFSGRQFSNSRSEMNVSTLELGDSALYLCASSLATATGYDYGYTFGSGTRLTVV.

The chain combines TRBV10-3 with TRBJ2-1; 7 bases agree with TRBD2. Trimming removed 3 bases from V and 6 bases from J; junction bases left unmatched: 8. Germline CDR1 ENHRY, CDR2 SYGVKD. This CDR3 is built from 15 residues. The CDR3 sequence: CAISEVGGRGNEQFF. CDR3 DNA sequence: TGTGCCATCAGTGAAGTTGGCGGGAGAGGCAATGAGCAGTTCTTC.

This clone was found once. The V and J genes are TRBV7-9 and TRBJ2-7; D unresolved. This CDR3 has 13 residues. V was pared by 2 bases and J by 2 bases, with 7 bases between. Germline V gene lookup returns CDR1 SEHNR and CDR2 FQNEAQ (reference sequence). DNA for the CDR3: TGTGCCAGCAGCTTAAGCGCAGCCTACGAGCAGTACTTC. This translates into CASSLSAAYEQYF.